This T cell receptor (beta chain) was found in a study of vaccination effects on CD4 cells after COVID-19. Study in general: As their vaccination, participants received two doses of either BNT162b2 or mRNA-1273.

Prior to sequencing, the ViraFEST assay stimulated PBMC with viral peptide pools, which expanded the antigen-specific CD4+ T cells. Culturing for 10 to 11 days preceded CD4+ T cell isolation. Vaccinated recipients, who were negative for nucleocapsid antibodies, had no history of SARS-CoV-2 infection. IL-2 at 9 to 10 IU/ml and peptides at 9.5 to 10 ug/ml were added to cultured PBMC, around 2 million per well. Cultures received IL-2 medium that replaced half the medium on days 3 and 7. The V and J ends lost 2 bases and 15 bases respectively, with 14 bases between them. The CDR3 totals 12 residues. Details on this clone: Its matching antigen is unknown.

Generated by immunoSEQ multiplex PCR, the TCRdb table keeps only in-frame clones and is missing some. This sample carries tens of thousands of clones, roughly 76% of them seen once, and the ten largest clones take 2.4%. Sequencing used CD4+ T cells from PBMCs cultured with HCoV-229E spike peptides, obtained before COVID-19 vaccination. This receptor was identified in a human donor who received a COVID-19 vaccine. The V gene is TRBV12-3 or TRBV12-4, the J gene TRBJ2-1; either TRBD1 or TRBD2 may supply D (5 bases each). The CDR3 here is CASSLWGKAPFF. In nucleotides, the CDR3 is TGTGCCAGCAGTTTATGGGGGAAAGCGCCGTTCTTC.